The present TCR beta chain was sequenced within a study of blood T cell repertoires in COVID-19. Study-wide background: The study drew acute and convalescent COVID-19 samples from the United States, Italy and Spain.

Enrollment of patients from Seattle took place during active infection, with longitudinal follow-up. Per the original data handling: Nucleated cell number was recorded as an estimate derived from reference gene primer amplification. TCRdb's copy holds only in-frame clones and misses some; the assay was immunoSEQ multiplex PCR. From that table come the V and J calls and clone size; the DNA was used to work out D and trimming. The sample holds some 360,000 clones, about 87% seen once. The receptor was derived from a woman aged 55-75 years with COVID-19, enrolled during active disease. Sequenced input: peripheral blood.

The DNA of the CDR3 is TGCAGCGTTTTATTCCTAGCGGGGTACAATGAGCAGTTCTTC. Protein sequence: CSVLFLAGYNEQFF. V and J are TRBV29-1 and TRBJ2-1; 9 bases are a match to TRBD2. The CDR3 loop spans 14 amino acids. Unmatched junction bases numbered 6, after V lost 5 bases and J lost 4 bases. Germline V gene sequence: CDR1 SQVTM, CDR2 ANQGSEA.